The 29 T cell receptor beta chains reported below all come from one sample, sequenced in a study of CD8 T cells in Susac syndrome. The RNA input was about 0.5 to 1 ug, and it was reverse transcribed with random hexamers. A single record per CDR3 protein comes from TCRdb applying MiXCR to the immunoSEQ multiplex PCR reads. The sample yields tens of thousands of distinct CDR3 sequences, roughly 95% seen once. Sequenced sample: CD4+ T cells from PBMCs. The origin of the receptors is a human donor with multiple sclerosis.

The rearrangement uses TRBV20-1 and TRBJ2-1, with 9 bases lining up with TRBD2. The V gene end was trimmed by 0 bases and the J gene end by 14 bases; junction bases not matched to a gene: 8. The CDR3 runs to 13 residues. Per germline, CDR1 DFQATT and CDR2 SNEGSKA (reference sequence). CDR3 protein: CSARDSGGREEFF. The CDR3 region has the DNA TGCAGTGCTAGAGATAGCGGGGGCCGGGAGGAGTTCTTC.

The CDR3: CASSPTGTSSVGELFF. The CDR3 DNA follows: TGCGCCAGCAGCCCGACCGGGACTAGCTCGGTCGGGGAGCTGTTTTTT. The chain links TRBV4-3 to TRBJ2-2; 9 nucleotides line up with TRBD2. This CDR3 comprises 16 residues. Germline V lookup: CDR1 LGHNA, CDR2 YSLEER. V was pared by 4 bases and J by 7 bases, with 10 bases of the junction left unmatched.

The count of this clonotype is one. The chain recombines TRBV7-9 with TRBJ2-5; D ambiguous. CDR1 and CDR2 (germline): SEHNR, FQNEAQ (reference sequence). Trimming shortened V by 0 bases and J by 1 base, and 9 bases separated the two germline ends. The CDR3 is made up of 15 amino acids. The CDR3: CASSLAIGIQETQYF. CDR3 nucleotide sequence: TGTGCCAGCAGCTTAGCAATAGGGATCCAAGAGACCCAGTACTTC.

The V and J genes are TRBV6-1 and TRBJ2-1; perhaps D is TRBD1 or TRBD2 (5 bases each). CDR3 length equals 16 residues. The germline gives CDR1 MNHNS, CDR2 SASEGT. With 5 bases removed from V and 6 bases from J, the gap between germline ends came to 20 bases. The DNA of the CDR3 is TGTGCCAGCAGTATCCGAACCCTGGGACCCCGCAATGAGCAGTTCTTC. It specifies CASSIRTLGPRNEQFF.

The rearrangement uses TRBV20-1 and TRBJ2-5, with D possibly being TRBD1 or TRBD2 (6 bases each). The V end was cut by 0 bases, the J end by 9 bases, with 11 bases between. The CDR3 consists of 12 residues. Germline V CDR1 and CDR2: DFQATT, SNEGSKA (reference sequence). DNA of the CDR3: TGCAGTGCTAGAGATCGTGGGGGGCCCCAGTACTTC. It encodes CSARDRGGPQYF.

CDR3 DNA: TGTGCCAGCAATAAAGACAGGGTCGCCTACAATGAGCAGTTCTTC. Translating gives CASNKDRVAYNEQFF. The genes are TRBV11-2 and TRBJ2-1, with 7 nucleotides matching TRBD1. The germline CDR1 and CDR2 sequences are SGHAT and FQNNGV. With V trimmed by 7 bases and J by 2 bases, 8 bases remained unmatched. The length of the CDR3 is 15 residues.

The gene calls are TRBV7-2 and TRBJ1-1, with D uncertain. The ends were cut back, 2 bases at V and 0 bases at J, with 10 bases in the middle. This CDR3 has 15 residues. Germline V gene data show CDR1 as SGHTA and CDR2 as FQGNSA. CDR3 in amino acids: CASSLSGSMNTEAFF. In DNA, the CDR3 is TGTGCCAGCAGCTTATCGGGGAGTATGAACACTGAAGCTTTCTTT. The whole variable domain, remainder taken from reference TRBV7-2 and TRBJ1-1, is GAGVSQSPSNKVTEKGKDVELRCDPISGHTALYWYRQSLGQGLEFLIYFQGNSAPDKSGLPSDRFSAERTGGSVSTLTIQRTQQEDSAVYLCASSLSGSMNTEAFFGQGTRLTVV.

This clonotype was recorded only once. The chain carries TRBV5-1 and TRBJ2-1, with D unresolved. Germline CDR1 reads SGHRS; CDR2 reads YFSETQ. V was clipped by 1 base and J by 3 bases, with 14 bases between them. The CDR3 length is 16 residues. For the CDR3, the DNA is TGCGCCAGCAGCTTGAATGGCCAACAGAGCTACAATGAGCAGTTCTTC. Translating gives CASSLNGQQSYNEQFF.

The rearrangement joins TRBV20-1 to TRBJ2-7; 8 bases match TRBD1. CDR1 and CDR2 from the germline V gene are DFQATT and SNEGSKA (reference sequence). The CDR3 covers 15 residues. J lost 5 bases, V lost 2 bases, and 11 bases had no gene match. CDR3 residues: CSARFSRDRSDEQYF. The CDR3 DNA reads TGCAGTGCTAGATTCTCCCGGGACAGGAGTGACGAGCAGTACTTC.

This clonotype occurred once. V and J are TRBV14 and TRBJ2-1; TRBD2 agrees at 7 bases. CDR1 SGHDN and CDR2 FVKESK come from the germline V gene. The CDR3 contains 14 residues. The J segment lost 8 bases and the V segment lost 3 bases, leaving 7 bases of the junction unmatched. In DNA form, the CDR3 reads TGTGCCAGCAGCCATTCGAGCGGGGTGTATGAGCAGTTCTTC. Residues: CASSHSSGVYEQFF.

This chain joins TRBV29-1 and TRBJ2-5, with D tentatively TRBD2 (6 bases). Between the trimmed V and J ends, which lost 4 bases and 2 bases, there was a span of 14 bases. Germline CDR1 reads SQVTM; CDR2 reads ANQGSEA. CDR3 length: 14 amino acids. The CDR3 nucleotides are TGCAGCGTTGTCGGCCACCGGGAGCAAGAGACCCAGTACTTC. Translation gives CSVVGHREQETQYF.

The chain couples TRBV5-1 to TRBJ2-5; 7 bases line up with TRBD1. Germline trimming cut 2 bases from V and 2 bases from J; bases unmatched to any gene: 6. This CDR3 comprises 15 residues. Germline assignment: CDR1 SGHRS and CDR2 YFSETQ. DNA for the CDR3: TGCGCCAGCAGCTTTGGGGACAGCACACAAGAGACCCAGTACTTC. Translating it yields CASSFGDSTQETQYF.

The chain has TRBV12-3 or TRBV12-4 and TRBJ1-2; D is unresolved. The CDR3 consists of 12 residues. The V and J ends lost 2 bases and 4 bases respectively, with 5 bases between them. The CDR3 nucleotides read TGTGCCAGCAGTTTACACAGCTATGGCTACACCTTC. Protein: CASSLHSYGYTF.

The chain carries TRBV6-5 and TRBJ1-2, with a possible D match to TRBD1 (5 bases). Trimming took off 8 bases at V and 4 bases at J, with 20 bases between the two ends. Germline lookup yields CDR1 MNHEY and CDR2 SVGAGI. This CDR3 comprises 15 residues. The CDR3 DNA follows: TGTGCCAGCGGGGGATTCTCAGGGCAGGCCTATGGCTACACCTTC. It translates to CASGGFSGQAYGYTF.

The CDR3 sequence is CASSQGTGTGGYTF. CDR3 DNA: TGCGCCAGCAGCCAGGGAACAGGGACCGGCGGCTACACCTTC. The chain uses TRBV4-1 and TRBJ1-2; D may be TRBD1 (6 bases). Germline V gives CDR1 MGHRA, CDR2 YSYEKL. This CDR3 has 14 residues. V was clipped by 3 bases and J by 8 bases, with 16 bases between them.

The J gene is TRBJ2-3, the V gene TRBV29-1, with unresolved D. V was trimmed by 6 bases and J by 5 bases, leaving 30 bases between them. The CDR3 spans 18 residues. Germline CDR1 SQVTM, CDR2 ANQGSEA. The CDR3 DNA reads TGCAGCGTCCTAACCCCATTGGGATCAAGGATACCGATAGATACGCAGTATTTT. Its protein is CSVLTPLGSRIPIDTQYF.

The rearrangement joins TRBV5-1 to TRBJ1-2, with no clear D. The CDR3 contains 13 residues. Germline V gives CDR1 SGHRS, CDR2 YFSETQ. The V end was cut by 0 bases, the J end by 8 bases, with 11 bases between. CDR3 protein: CASSLGAAVGYTF. The CDR3 DNA is TGCGCCAGCAGCTTGGGAGCGGCCGTCGGCTACACCTTC.

The V call is TRBV2, the J call TRBJ2-5; D gene ambiguous. The CDR3 spans 17 residues. Germline assignment: CDR1 SNHLY and CDR2 FYNNEI. V gave up 7 bases and J gave up 1 base, with 22 bases separating them. The CDR3 coding sequence is TGTGCCAGCACCCCCCCCCGGAGAAGGGCGACCCAAGAGACCCAGTACTTC. Its protein is CASTPPRRRATQETQYF.

The chain recombines TRBV29-1 with TRBJ2-1, with D possibly being TRBD1 (6 bases). Germline values: CDR1 SQVTM, CDR2 ANQGSEA. V was cut by 4 bases and J by 5 bases, with 9 bases left in between. The CDR3 is 12 amino acids. This chain's CDR3 is CSVGKGDNEQFF. DNA for the CDR3: TGCAGCGTTGGGAAGGGGGACAATGAGCAGTTCTTC.

The chain recombines TRBV6-5 with TRBJ2-7, with D tentatively TRBD1 (6 bases). The CDR3 contains 13 residues. Germline lookup yields CDR1 MNHEY and CDR2 SVGAGI. Trimming took 6 bases from V and 3 from J, leaving 12 bases between them. CDR3 sequence: CASSPDRSYEQYF. The CDR3 DNA reads as TGTGCCAGCAGCCCTGACAGGAGCTACGAGCAGTACTTC.

This clonotype was observed a single time. The chain uses TRBV29-1 and TRBJ2-5; 8 nucleotides match TRBD1. Germline CDR1 and CDR2: SQVTM and ANQGSEA. V lost 3 bases and J lost 2; bases outside the gene matches: 5. The CDR3 loop spans 14 amino acids. CDR3 coding DNA: TGCAGCGTTGAGGAGACAGGGGCGCAAGAGACCCAGTACTTC. It codes for CSVEETGAQETQYF.

V is TRBV3-1 and J is TRBJ1-1; 8 positions agree with TRBD1. This CDR3 spans 14 amino acids. Germline V gives CDR1 LGHDT, CDR2 YNNKEL (reference sequence). V shed 1 base and J 7 bases; nucleotides not matched to a gene: 5. The CDR3 nucleotides are TGTGCCAGCAGCCAAGTTGTCGGACAGGGTGAAGCTTTCTTT. This codes for CASSQVVGQGEAFF.

CDR3 amino acids: CASRGSSYEQYF. The CDR3 coding sequence is TGTGCCAGCAGAGGCAGCTCCTACGAGCAGTACTTC. This chain links TRBV2 with TRBJ2-7; no firm D call. The CDR3 extends over 12 amino acids. Trimming removed 6 bases from V and 0 bases from J, with 6 bases in between. The germline V gene has CDR1 SNHLY and CDR2 FYNNEI.

The chain has TRBV20-1 and TRBJ2-1; TRBD2 matches 7 bases. Looked up from germline, CDR1 is DFQATT and CDR2 is SNEGSKA (reference sequence). CDR3 length: 14 amino acids. Germline trimming cut 0 bases from V and 7 bases from J; bases unmatched to any gene: 6. CDR3 nucleotides: TGCAGTGCTAGAGATGGCGGGGGACGGAATGAGCAGTTCTTC. Its protein product is CSARDGGGRNEQFF.

The chain is built from TRBV29-1 and TRBJ1-1; D is undetermined. The germline gives CDR1 SQVTM, CDR2 ANQGSEA. The CDR3 spans 13 residues. Trimming stripped 3 bases from V and 4 bases from J, with 12 bases between. CDR3 amino acids: CSVELSLGTEAFF. The CDR3 DNA reads TGCAGCGTTGAGTTGTCTTTAGGCACTGAAGCTTTCTTT.

This clonotype was seen a few times. The gene calls are TRBV7-2 and TRBJ2-5; D is unresolved. From germline, CDR1 is SGHTA and CDR2 FQGNSA. V was cut by 0 bases and J by 4 bases, with 9 bases left in between. The CDR3 is 14 amino acids. The CDR3 is CASSLAGPRETQYF. CDR3 coding DNA: TGTGCCAGCAGCTTAGCAGGCCCACGAGAGACCCAGTACTTC.

V usage is TRBV5-1 and J usage is TRBJ1-5, with unresolved D. There are 15 residues in the CDR3. Germline V CDR1 and CDR2: SGHRS, YFSETQ. V was cut by 0 bases and J by 0 bases, with 7 bases left in between. Here the CDR3 DNA reads TGCGCCAGCAGCTTGGGCGGAGATAGCAATCAGCCCCAGCATTTT. It specifies CASSLGGDSNQPQHF.

The chain links TRBV7-2 to TRBJ2-7; 7 nucleotides line up with TRBD1. With 4 bases clipped from V and 2 bases from J, the junction kept 5 bases outside the gene matches. CDR3 length: 14 residues. Germline V gives CDR1 SGHTA, CDR2 FQGNSA. The DNA of the CDR3 is TGTGCCAGCAGCTCCGGGACAGAGCCCTACGAGCAGTACTTC. This encodes CASSSGTEPYEQYF.

This clonotype was seen only a few times. V gene TRBV7-2 combines with J gene TRBJ2-2; 9 bases align to TRBD2. CDR1 is SGHTA and CDR2 is FQGNSA in the germline V gene. The CDR3 spans 14 residues. The V segment lost 6 bases and the J segment 9 bases; nucleotides outside the gene matches: 8. In DNA form, the CDR3 reads TGTGCCAGCAGTAGCGGGGGAAACCCCCGGGAGCTGTTTTTT. Amino acids: CASSSGGNPRELFF.